The rows below give T cell receptor beta chains drawn from one sample of a study of Ad26.COV2.S vaccination and SARS-CoV-2 variants. Repertoires were generated with immunoSEQ multiplex PCR, while TCRdb's copy carries only in-frame clones and drops some. The sample includes roughly 680,000 clones, roughly 90% of them seen just once. The starting material was peripheral blood, obtained in a trial of Ad26.COV2.S vaccine versus placebo. These receptors were taken from a person aged 18-60 years who received the Ad26.COV2.S COVID-19 vaccine or a placebo. Both conserved end residues are part of each CDR3. Fields, in order: clone size, J gene, V gene, D gene, CDR3 DNA, CDR3 protein. A D gene is named only where the DNA matches it firmly. Not all rows give a size; the values are once, few, many and, for expanded clones, a class.

size: -; J: TRBJ2-1; V: TRBV7-8; D: TRBD2; DNA: TGTGCCAGCAGCTTAATAGCGGGAAAGATAAGTGAGCAGTTCTTC; CDR3: CASSLIAGKISEQFF
size: -; J: TRBJ2-1; V: TRBV5-5; D: TRBD1; DNA: TGTGCCAGCAGTGCCGGACAGGGGGCGTGGAATGAGCAGTTCTTC; CDR3: CASSAGQGAWNEQFF
size: -; J: TRBJ2-7; V: TRBV11-3; D: TRBD1; DNA: TGTGCCAGCAGCCGGGACAGGGTCGGAGAGCAGTACTTC; CDR3: CASSRDRVGEQYF
size: once; J: TRBJ1-2; V: TRBV7-2; D: -; DNA: TGTGCCAGCAGCACGGACAGAAAGAACTATGGCTACACCTTC; CDR3: CASSTDRKNYGYTF
size: -; J: TRBJ1-5; V: TRBV6-6; D: TRBD1; DNA: TGTGCCAGCAGTTACTCCGGGACAGGGTTCAATCAGCCCCAGCATTTT; CDR3: CASSYSGTGFNQPQHF
size: few; J: TRBJ1-2; V: TRBV30; D: -; DNA: TGTGCCTGGAGTGTCGGAGCACCTCCACGAGGCTACACCTTC; CDR3: CAWSVGAPPRGYTF
size: few; J: TRBJ2-7; V: TRBV5-4; D: TRBD2; DNA: TGTGCCAGCAGCTTGGGGTTCGGGACTAGGATAGGCGACGAGCAGTACTTC; CDR3: CASSLGFGTRIGDEQYF
size: -; J: TRBJ2-1; V: TRBV4-3; D: -; DNA: TGCGCCAGCAGCCAAGCCGGGACAAAAGTGAATGAGCAGTTCTTC; CDR3: CASSQAGTKVNEQFF
size: -; J: TRBJ2-2; V: TRBV23-1; D: TRBD2; DNA: TGCGCCAGCAGTCAAACGGTAGCGGGAGAGGGATCCGGGGAGCTGTTTTTT; CDR3: CASSQTVAGEGSGELFF
size: -; J: TRBJ1-5; V: TRBV30; D: -; DNA: TGTGCCTGGAGTACGGGTCTTAATCAGCCCCAGCATTTT; CDR3: CAWSTGLNQPQHF
size: -; J: TRBJ1-2; V: TRBV4-2; D: -; DNA: TGTGCCAGCAGGGGAGGAGGGGCGCATGGCTACACCTTC; CDR3: CASRGGGAHGYTF
size: few; J: TRBJ1-4; V: TRBV18; D: -; DNA: TGTGCCAGCTCACCACAGGGACCGGGATTTGCAACTAATGAAAAACTGTTTTTT; CDR3: CASSPQGPGFATNEKLFF
size: -; J: TRBJ2-1; V: TRBV5-8; D: -; DNA: TGTGCCAGCAGCTTCGGAGGGAATGAGCAGTTCTTC; CDR3: CASSFGGNEQFF
size: -; J: TRBJ2-7; V: TRBV2; D: -; DNA: TGTGCCAGCAGTGTGGGACTCACCAGCCACGGGCAGTACTTC; CDR3: CASSVGLTSHGQYF
size: -; J: TRBJ2-1; V: TRBV11-3; D: TRBD2; DNA: TGTGCCAGCAGCTTAGGTCAGCGGGGGGGTATGAATGAGCAGTTCTTC; CDR3: CASSLGQRGGMNEQFF
size: -; J: TRBJ1-3; V: TRBV5-1; D: -; DNA: TGCGCCAGCAGCTTCAACTCTGGAAACACCATATATTTT; CDR3: CASSFNSGNTIYF
size: -; J: TRBJ1-2; V: TRBV7-2; D: TRBD1; DNA: TGTGCCAGCAGCTTACGACAGGGTAGCGGCTACACCTTC; CDR3: CASSLRQGSGYTF
size: -; J: TRBJ2-1; V: TRBV5-1; D: -; DNA: TGCGCCAGCAGCACCGGGCCGGGTCTTGGCAATGAGCAGTTCTTC; CDR3: CASSTGPGLGNEQFF
size: -; J: TRBJ2-1; V: TRBV18; D: -; DNA: TGTGCCAGCTCACAGGACTACTCCTACAATGAGCAGTTCTTC; CDR3: CASSQDYSYNEQFF
size: -; J: TRBJ2-7; V: TRBV18; D: -; DNA: TGTGCCAGCTCACCAATGCAGGGGCTCTACGAGCAGTACTTC; CDR3: CASSPMQGLYEQYF
size: once; J: TRBJ2-5; V: TRBV4-1; D: TRBD1; DNA: TGCGCCAGCAGCCGAACCGGGACAGGGAAGGAGACCCAGTACTTC; CDR3: CASSRTGTGKETQYF
size: -; J: TRBJ1-1; V: TRBV20-1; D: -; DNA: TGCAGTGTTCCGGTGGGCGCTGAAGCTTTCTTT; CDR3: CSVPVGAEAFF
size: -; J: TRBJ1-2; V: TRBV2; D: TRBD1; DNA: TGTGCCAGCAGGGAGACAGGGGGAATCTATGGCTACACCTTC; CDR3: CASRETGGIYGYTF
size: -; J: TRBJ2-2; V: TRBV12-5; D: -; DNA: TGTGCTAGTGGCCTCGGACCCGCGAACACCGGGGAGCTGTTTTTT; CDR3: CASGLGPANTGELFF
size: -; J: TRBJ2-5; V: TRBV6-6; D: TRBD2; DNA: TGTGCCAGCAGTGCCTCAGGACTAGCGGGAGTAGAGACCCAGTACTTC; CDR3: CASSASGLAGVETQYF
size: -; J: TRBJ2-5; V: TRBV7-9; D: TRBD1; DNA: TGTGCCAGCAGCTTGGGGACAGGGAAGGAGACCCAGTACTTC; CDR3: CASSLGTGKETQYF
size: -; J: TRBJ2-2; V: TRBV7-9; D: TRBD2; DNA: TGTGCCAGCAGCCCCGGGGAGGGGAGACGGACCGGGGAGCTGTTTTTT; CDR3: CASSPGEGRRTGELFF
size: -; J: TRBJ1-4; V: TRBV19; D: -; DNA: TGTGCCAGTAGTTTTTACGCAGGGGCTGCAACTAATGAAAAACTGTTTTTT; CDR3: CASSFYAGAATNEKLFF
size: -; J: TRBJ2-2; V: TRBV19; D: TRBD1; DNA: TGTGCCAGTAGTATAGGCGGGGTTTGGGGACAGGGGGAGAACACCGGGGAGCTGTTTTTT; CDR3: CASSIGGVWGQGENTGELFF
size: -; J: TRBJ1-6; V: TRBV19; D: -; DNA: TGTGCCTCCCGGGACCCTAATAATTCACCCCTCCACTTT; CDR3: CASRDPNNSPLHF
size: -; J: TRBJ1-2; V: TRBV30; D: -; DNA: TGTGCCTGGAGCCGTAGACGCAGTCGGGGGAGGGACTATGGCTACACCTTC; CDR3: CAWSRRRSRGRDYGYTF
size: -; J: TRBJ2-7; V: TRBV6-1; D: -; DNA: TGTGCCAGCAGTGAGGGGGGATACGAGCAGTACTTC; CDR3: CASSEGGYEQYF
size: few; J: TRBJ2-7; V: TRBV7-3; D: -; DNA: TGTGCCAGCAGCTTAAACAGGAGCCCCTACGAGCAGTACTTC; CDR3: CASSLNRSPYEQYF
size: few; J: TRBJ2-5; V: TRBV4-1; D: TRBD1; DNA: TGCGCCAGCAGCCACAACCCGGACAGGGGCGAGACCCAGTACTTC; CDR3: CASSHNPDRGETQYF
size: -; J: TRBJ1-3; V: TRBV5-1; D: -; DNA: TGCGCCAGCAGCTTACAGGGAAACGGAAACACCATATATTTT; CDR3: CASSLQGNGNTIYF
size: once; J: TRBJ1-6; V: TRBV6-6; D: -; DNA: TGTGCCAGCAGCCGGGACATGCAGAATTCACCCCTCCACTTT; CDR3: CASSRDMQNSPLHF
size: few; J: TRBJ1-2; V: TRBV3-1/TRBV3-2; D: -; DNA: TGTGCCAGCAGCCAAGAGAGGGCGGGGGGAAGAGGCTACACCTTC; CDR3: CASSQERAGGRGYTF
size: -; J: TRBJ1-6; V: TRBV18; D: -; DNA: TGTGCCAGCTCACCCGGACAGCCCTATAATTCACCCCTCCACTTT; CDR3: CASSPGQPYNSPLHF
size: -; J: TRBJ1-5; V: TRBV19; D: -; DNA: TGTGCCAGTACCCCATGGGACCGGAATCAGCCCCAGCATTTT; CDR3: CASTPWDRNQPQHF
size: -; J: TRBJ2-3; V: TRBV7-2; D: TRBD2; DNA: TGTGCCAGCAGCTTAGCTAGCGGGGGGATCACAGATACGCAGTATTTT; CDR3: CASSLASGGITDTQYF
size: -; J: TRBJ2-5; V: TRBV18; D: -; DNA: TGTGCCAGCTCACCAGTTAGGGGGACGTACCAAGAGACCCAGTACTTC; CDR3: CASSPVRGTYQETQYF
size: -; J: TRBJ1-2; V: TRBV14; D: -; DNA: TGTGCCAGCAGCCAAGGGGCTAACTATGGCTACACCTTC; CDR3: CASSQGANYGYTF
size: -; J: TRBJ1-5; V: TRBV2; D: -; DNA: TGTGCCAGCATGAAAGTAAGGACAGGCAATCAGCCCCAGCATTTT; CDR3: CASMKVRTGNQPQHF
size: once; J: TRBJ1-3; V: TRBV6-5; D: -; DNA: TGTGCCAGCGGCCCCGGGGGCAGAAACACCATATATTTT; CDR3: CASGPGGRNTIYF
size: -; J: TRBJ2-7; V: TRBV28; D: TRBD1; DNA: TGTGCCAGCACTGAAGCCGGGACAGGGTTGCACGAGCAGTACTTC; CDR3: CASTEAGTGLHEQYF
size: -; J: TRBJ1-5; V: TRBV2; D: -; DNA: TGTGCCAGCACTCTTAAGGGGTATAGCAATCAGCCCCAGCATTTT; CDR3: CASTLKGYSNQPQHF
size: -; J: TRBJ1-4; V: TRBV7-2; D: TRBD1; DNA: TGTGCCAGCAGCGCCTCACAGGGGTCCTTTGAAAAACTGTTTTTT; CDR3: CASSASQGSFEKLFF
size: -; J: TRBJ1-5; V: TRBV30; D: -; DNA: TGTGCCTGGAGTGTCGGACGGATCGATCAGCCCCAGCATTTT; CDR3: CAWSVGRIDQPQHF
size: few; J: TRBJ1-5; V: TRBV5-5; D: -; DNA: TGTGCCAGCAGCTGGGAAAGGGATCAGCCCCAGCATTTT; CDR3: CASSWERDQPQHF
size: once; J: TRBJ2-5; V: TRBV2; D: -; DNA: TGTGCCAGCAGTGGATGGGAGACCCAGTACTTC; CDR3: CASSGWETQYF
size: -; J: TRBJ2-7; V: TRBV6-5; D: -; DNA: TGTGCCAGCAGTCCCCACGTGGGGGAATCCTACGAGCAGTACTTC; CDR3: CASSPHVGESYEQYF
size: -; J: TRBJ1-5; V: TRBV5-6; D: -; DNA: TGTGCCAGCAGCCCGAGACCGAATAGCAATCAGCCCCAGCATTTT; CDR3: CASSPRPNSNQPQHF
size: -; J: TRBJ2-3; V: TRBV7-2; D: -; DNA: TGTGCCAGCAGCTTATACGGAGACACAGATACGCAGTATTTT; CDR3: CASSLYGDTDTQYF
size: -; J: TRBJ1-1; V: TRBV12-3/TRBV12-4; D: -; DNA: TGTGCCAGCAGTTTAATGGGGTCTGAAGCTTTCTTT; CDR3: CASSLMGSEAFF
size: -; J: TRBJ2-4; V: TRBV2; D: -; DNA: TGTGCCAGCAGTGAAGCGCTTAACGTCGGACTTGGGTACTTC; CDR3: CASSEALNVGLGYF
size: -; J: TRBJ2-1; V: TRBV3-1/TRBV3-2; D: TRBD2; DNA: TGTGCCAGCAGCCAAGAAGCAAGCGGGAGGAATGAGCAGTTCTTC; CDR3: CASSQEASGRNEQFF
size: -; J: TRBJ2-5; V: TRBV18; D: TRBD1; DNA: TGTGCCAGCTCACCGGGACAGGGCTTGGGGACCCAGTACTTC; CDR3: CASSPGQGLGTQYF
size: once; J: TRBJ2-5; V: TRBV24-1; D: -; DNA: TGTGCCACCAGTGACCCGGACGGGGGACTGCAAGAGACCCAGTACTTC; CDR3: CATSDPDGGLQETQYF
size: -; J: TRBJ2-7; V: TRBV5-1; D: TRBD1; DNA: TGCGCCAGCAGCTTTGGAACAGGGGAATTTGCCTACGAGCAGTACTTC; CDR3: CASSFGTGEFAYEQYF